These 18 T cell receptor beta chains were sequenced from one sample in a study of T cell responses to AZD1222 COVID-19 vaccine (dated by TCRdb to 2020 to 2022). Libraries were prepared through the immunoSEQ multiplex PCR assay. TCRdb limited this immuneACCESS table to in-frame rearrangements with V and J called. A share of clones is missing; checked studies link under half to unresolved V genes, and the rest is unexplained. The sample table holds about 97,000 clones, of which roughly 90% were seen once. The ten largest clones take up 2.5% to 3% of the sample. The time point label corresponds to: baseline before first vaccination. The sequencing here drew on peripheral blood, taken on day 0 of AZD1222 vaccination. Receptor source: an adult in good health.

The genes are TRBV27 and TRBJ1-3; D may be TRBD1 (5 bases). The germline V and J ends were trimmed by 7 bases and 3 bases, with 10 bases remaining between them. The CDR3 loop spans 13 amino acids. Germline assignment: CDR1 MNHEY and CDR2 SMNVEV (reference sequence). In DNA, the CDR3 is TGTGCCAGCAAGTTCAGGGATGGAAACACCATATATTTT. Translation: CASKFRDGNTIYF.

A single count supports this clone. The CDR3 loop is CSVPEPGRSLPEQFF. The DNA of the CDR3 is TGCAGCGTTCCGGAGCCCGGAAGAAGCCTCCCTGAGCAGTTCTTC. V and J are TRBV29-1 and TRBJ2-1, with D hard to call. Deletions cut 5 bases from V and 9 bases from J, with 23 bases between. Germline V lookup: CDR1 SQVTM, CDR2 ANQGSEA. CDR3 length: 15 residues.

This sequence joins TRBV2 and TRBJ2-3; D remains unclear. The germline V gene has CDR1 SNHLY and CDR2 FYNNEI. The CDR3 spans 16 residues. The ends were cut back, 3 bases at V and 0 bases at J, with 13 bases in the middle. Here the CDR3 DNA reads TGTGCCAGCAGTGAGGCCCTCCTACCTAGCACAGATACGCAGTATTTT. It translates to CASSEALLPSTDTQYF.

This clone was observed once. J is TRBJ2-7 and V is TRBV7-9, with 10 bases that match TRBD1. Germline-derived CDR1 and CDR2 are SEHNR and FQNEAQ (reference sequence). Unmatched junction bases numbered 9, after V lost 3 bases and J lost 7 bases. This CDR3 is built from 15 residues. DNA of the CDR3: TGTGCCAGCAGCTTCCCGGGACAGGGGATTAATGAGCAGTACTTC. It codes for CASSFPGQGINEQYF.

The chain is built from TRBV19 and TRBJ2-7; D might be TRBD1 (6 bases). V was shortened by 6 bases and J by 6 bases, with 12 bases between the two germline ends. Germline V lookup: CDR1 LNHDA, CDR2 SQIVND (reference sequence). This CDR3 is built from 12 residues. In nucleotides, the CDR3 is TGTGCCAGTAGGGGACACCACTCCGAGCAGTACTTC. Translated, it gives CASRGHHSEQYF.

The rearrangement links TRBV18 to TRBJ2-7; TRBD1 agrees at 10 bases. The CDR3 has 14 residues. V gave up 3 bases and J gave up 4 bases; unmatched junction bases: 3. Germline CDR1 reads KGHSH; CDR2 reads LQKENI. The DNA for the CDR3 is TGTGCCAGCTCACCCGGGACAGGGGAATACGAGCAGTACTTC. Its translation is CASSPGTGEYEQYF.

This sequence joins TRBV5-1 and TRBJ2-7, with D tentatively TRBD1 (5 bases). The CDR3 is 13 amino acids. V was clipped by 4 bases and J by 6 bases, with 14 bases between them. CDR1 and CDR2 (germline): SGHRS, YFSETQ. CDR3 sequence: CASSRGYKSEQYF. CDR3 nucleotides: TGCGCCAGCAGCAGGGGCTATAAATCCGAGCAGTACTTC.

V and J are TRBV12-3 or TRBV12-4 and TRBJ1-5; 7 bases are shared with TRBD1. CDR3 length equals 13 residues. The ends lost 6 bases at V and 4 bases at J; junction bases unmatched: 3. This CDR3 is CASRKQGNQPQHF. The CDR3 coding sequence is TGTGCCAGCAGAAAACAGGGGAATCAGCCCCAGCATTTT.

The rearrangement uses TRBV28 and TRBJ1-1; 7 bases agree with TRBD1. CDR1 and CDR2 from the germline V gene are MDHEN and SYDVKM. V gave up 3 bases and J gave up 7 bases; unmatched junction bases: 8. CDR3 length equals 14 residues. The CDR3 nucleotides are TGTGCCAGCAGTTTGGCGGGGACAGTTAGTGAAGCTTTCTTT. It is translated as CASSLAGTVSEAFF. The full variable domain, rest sourced from reference TRBV28 and TRBJ1-1, is DVKVTQSSRYLVKRTGEKVFLECVQDMDHENMFWYRQDPGLGLRLIYFSYDVKMKEKGDIPEGYSVSREKKERFSLILESASTNQTSMYLCASSLAGTVSEAFFGQGTRLTVV.

The CDR3 reads CASSLAGSGYGYTF. CDR3 sequence (DNA): TGTGCCAGCAGCTTAGCGGGTTCGGGCTATGGCTACACCTTC. The chain links TRBV7-9 to TRBJ1-2, with D hard to call. The germline CDR1 and CDR2 sequences are SEHNR and FQNEAQ (reference sequence). The CDR3 loop spans 14 amino acids. Trimming stripped 0 bases from V and 4 bases from J, with 9 bases between.

The chain has TRBV5-5 and TRBJ1-1; 7 bases match TRBD1. Looked up from germline, CDR1 is SGHKS and CDR2 is YYEKEE (reference sequence). Trimming cost V 3 bases and J 6 bases; bases outside gene matches: 8. CDR3 length: 14 residues. CDR3 in amino acids: CASSSQTGLSEAFF. The CDR3 region has the DNA TGTGCCAGCAGCTCGCAGACAGGGCTGTCTGAAGCTTTCTTT. The full variable domain, with the rest looked up from reference TRBV5-5 and TRBJ1-1, is DAGVTQSPTHLIKTRGQQVTLRCSPISGHKSVSWYQQVLGQGPQFIFQYYEKEERGRGNFPDRFSARQFPNYSSELNVNALLLGDSALYLCASSSQTGLSEAFFGQGTRLTVV.

J is TRBJ1-5 and V is TRBV9, with D possibly being TRBD1 (5 bases). Germline CDR1 reads SGDLS; CDR2 reads YYNGEE. V shed 0 bases and J shed 3 bases, with 10 bases lying between them. The CDR3 has 15 residues. CDR3 loop: CASSVEGDLNQPQHF. The CDR3 DNA reads TGTGCCAGCAGCGTAGAAGGGGATCTCAATCAGCCCCAGCATTTT.

The chain joins TRBV19 to TRBJ1-4; 7 bases align to TRBD1. The CDR3 totals 15 residues. CDR1 and CDR2 (germline): LNHDA, SQIVND (reference sequence). V was pared by 5 bases and J by 3 bases, with 6 bases of the junction left unmatched. CDR3 loop: CASSPQGRSNEKLFF. The CDR3 nucleotides read TGTGCCAGTAGTCCACAGGGGAGGTCTAATGAAAAACTGTTTTTT.

The chain is built from TRBV7-9 and TRBJ2-3; 11 positions match TRBD2. Germline V gene sequence: CDR1 SEHNR, CDR2 FQNEAQ (reference sequence). The CDR3 extends over 14 amino acids. V lost 5 bases and J lost 4; bases outside the gene matches: 2. This CDR3 is CASSPGLAADTQYF. The CDR3 DNA reads as TGTGCCAGCAGCCCGGGACTAGCGGCAGATACGCAGTATTTT.

The rearrangement uses TRBV6-5 and TRBJ2-7, with D possibly being TRBD1 or TRBD2 (7 bases each). CDR1 and CDR2 from the germline V gene are MNHEY and SVGAGI. Trimming stripped 10 bases from V and 1 base from J, with 20 bases between. CDR3 length: 15 amino acids. CDR3 amino acids: CANRSRQGGSYEQYF. CDR3 DNA: TGTGCCAACAGGTCCCGACAGGGAGGGTCCTACGAGCAGTACTTC.

The chain links TRBV11-1 to TRBJ2-7; D may correspond to TRBD1 or TRBD2 (7 bases each). Trimming stripped 5 bases from V and 3 bases from J, with 14 bases between. The CDR3 runs to 14 residues. Germline assignment: CDR1 SGHAT and CDR2 FQDESV (reference sequence). CDR3 amino acids: CASSRSGDSYEQYF. The CDR3 nucleotides are TGTGCCAGCAGCCGAAGCGGGGACAGCTACGAGCAGTACTTC. The full variable domain, in which reference TRBV11-1 and TRBJ2-7 provide the parts outside the CDR3, is EAEVAQSPRYKITEKSQAVAFWCDPISGHATLYWYRQILGQGPELLVQFQDESVVDDSQLPKDRFSAERLKGVDSTLKIQPAELGDSAMYLCASSRSGDSYEQYFGPGTRLTVT.

The chain employs TRBV10-2 and TRBJ1-5, with a tentative D call TRBD1 (6 bases). V was clipped by 2 bases and J by 6 bases, with 14 bases between them. From germline, CDR1 is WSHSY and CDR2 SAAADI. The CDR3 runs 15 residues. The CDR3 region has the DNA TGCGCCAGCAGTGAGACCCCAGGGGTAGCTCAGCCCCAGCATTTT. Translated: CASSETPGVAQPQHF.

In this sample, this clone turned up once. The chain couples TRBV6-2 or TRBV6-3 to TRBJ1-5; 8 bases match TRBD1. The CDR3 covers 16 residues. CDR1 and CDR2 from the germline V gene are MNHEY and SVGEGT. The V gene end was trimmed by 5 bases and the J gene end by 6 bases; junction bases not matched to a gene: 12. The CDR3 loop reads CASSQSQGAGSQPQHF. As DNA, the CDR3 is TGTGCCAGCAGTCAAAGCCAGGGGGCAGGCAGTCAGCCCCAGCATTTT.